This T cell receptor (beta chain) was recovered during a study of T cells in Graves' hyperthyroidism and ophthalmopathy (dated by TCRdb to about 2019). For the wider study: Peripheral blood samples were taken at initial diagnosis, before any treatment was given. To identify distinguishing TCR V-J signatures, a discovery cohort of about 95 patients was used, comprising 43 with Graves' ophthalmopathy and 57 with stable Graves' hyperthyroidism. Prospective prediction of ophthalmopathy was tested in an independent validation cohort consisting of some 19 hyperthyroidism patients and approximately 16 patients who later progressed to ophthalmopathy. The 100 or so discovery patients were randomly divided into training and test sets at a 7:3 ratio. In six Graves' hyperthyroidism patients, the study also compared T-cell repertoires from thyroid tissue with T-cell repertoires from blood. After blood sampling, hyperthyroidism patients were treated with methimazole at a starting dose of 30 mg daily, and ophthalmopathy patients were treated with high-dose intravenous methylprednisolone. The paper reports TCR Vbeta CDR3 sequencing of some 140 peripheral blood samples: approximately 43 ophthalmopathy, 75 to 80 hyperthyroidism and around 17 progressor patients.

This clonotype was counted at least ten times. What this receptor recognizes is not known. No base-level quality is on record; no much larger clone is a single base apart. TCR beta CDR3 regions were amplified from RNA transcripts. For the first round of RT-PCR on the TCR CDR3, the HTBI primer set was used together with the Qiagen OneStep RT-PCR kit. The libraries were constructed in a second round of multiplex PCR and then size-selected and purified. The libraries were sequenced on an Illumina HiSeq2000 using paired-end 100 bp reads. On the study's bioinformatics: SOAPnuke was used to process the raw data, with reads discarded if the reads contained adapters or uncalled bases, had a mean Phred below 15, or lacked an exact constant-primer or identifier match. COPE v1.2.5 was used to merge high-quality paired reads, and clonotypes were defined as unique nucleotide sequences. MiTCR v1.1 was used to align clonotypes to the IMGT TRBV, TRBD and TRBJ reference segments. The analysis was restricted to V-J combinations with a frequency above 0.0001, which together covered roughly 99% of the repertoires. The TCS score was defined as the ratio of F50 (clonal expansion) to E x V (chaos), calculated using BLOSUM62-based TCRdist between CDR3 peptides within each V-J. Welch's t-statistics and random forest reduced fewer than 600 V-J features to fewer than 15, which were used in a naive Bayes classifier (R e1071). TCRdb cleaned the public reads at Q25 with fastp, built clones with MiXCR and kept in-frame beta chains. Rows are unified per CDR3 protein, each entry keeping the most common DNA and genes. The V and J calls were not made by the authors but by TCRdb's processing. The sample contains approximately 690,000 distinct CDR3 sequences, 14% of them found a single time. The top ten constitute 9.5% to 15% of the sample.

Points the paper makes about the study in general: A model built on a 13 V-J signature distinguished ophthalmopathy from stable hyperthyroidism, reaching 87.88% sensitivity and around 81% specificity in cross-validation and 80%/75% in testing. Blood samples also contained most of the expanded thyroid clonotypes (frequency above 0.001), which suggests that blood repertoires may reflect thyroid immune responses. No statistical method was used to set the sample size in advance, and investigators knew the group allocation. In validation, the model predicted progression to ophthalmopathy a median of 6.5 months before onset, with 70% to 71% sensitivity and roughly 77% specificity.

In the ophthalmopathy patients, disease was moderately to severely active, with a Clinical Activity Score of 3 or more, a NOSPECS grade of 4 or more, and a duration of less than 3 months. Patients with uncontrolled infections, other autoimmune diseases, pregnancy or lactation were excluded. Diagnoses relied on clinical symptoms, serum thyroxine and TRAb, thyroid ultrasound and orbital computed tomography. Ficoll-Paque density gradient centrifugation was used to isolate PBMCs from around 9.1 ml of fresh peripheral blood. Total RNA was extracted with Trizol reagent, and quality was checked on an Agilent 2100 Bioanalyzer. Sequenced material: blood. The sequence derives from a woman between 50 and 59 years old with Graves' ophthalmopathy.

The DNA sequence follows: TGTGCCAGCAGTCTAGAGACCAGCTACACCTTC. Translated, it gives CASSLETSYTF. This receptor chain uses TRBV12-3 or TRBV12-4 and TRBJ1-2, with the D gene too uncertain to name. There are 11 amino acids in the CDR3, from cysteine to phenylalanine inclusive. The DNA shown is the 33-base CDR3, in frame from base 1. V is reduced by 5 bases and J by 9 bases, leaving a spacing of 10 bases between them.